The 20 T cell receptor beta chains below all came from one sample that was sequenced in a study of identical twins. Using its own MiXCR run on the 5' RACE reads, TCRdb lists one record per CDR3 protein. The sample carries approximately 210,000 distinct CDR3 sequences, about 16% recorded once. The same data also went into a second study, on T cells expressing NK-cell markers.

The sequenced material came from CD8+ T cells sorted from blood. All receptors derive from a woman in her late teens or twenties in good health.

This chain connects TRBV7-9 to TRBJ2-2, with D possibly being TRBD2 (5 bases). The CDR3 runs to 12 residues. Trimming removed 3 bases at V and 6 bases at J, with 5 bases between. Germline V CDR1 and CDR2: SEHNR, FQNEAQ (reference sequence). CDR3 sequence: CASSFSAGELFF. The CDR3 coding sequence is TGTGCCAGCAGCTTTAGCGCCGGGGAGCTGTTTTTT.

This clonotype came up a few times. CDR3 protein: CATGVWQNTGELFF. In nucleotides, the CDR3 is TGTGCCACCGGGGTATGGCAGAACACCGGGGAGCTGTTTTTT. The chain is built from TRBV6-1 and TRBJ2-2, with D possibly TRBD2 on 5 matching bases. There are 14 residues in the CDR3. Between the trimmed V and J ends, which lost 10 bases and 1 base, there was a span of 13 bases. The germline V gene has CDR1 MNHNS and CDR2 SASEGT.

This clonotype has a count of ten or more. This chain joins TRBV7-9 and TRBJ2-5, with unresolved D. Germline-derived CDR1 and CDR2 are SEHNR and FQNEAQ (reference sequence). Between the trimmed V and J ends, which lost 1 base and 3 bases, there was a span of 6 bases. The CDR3 has 13 amino acids. Written as DNA, the CDR3 is TGTGCCAGCAGCTTAGTGGTTGAAGAGACCCAGTACTTC. Its translation: CASSLVVEETQYF.

This clonotype has just a few counts. The CDR3 sequence: CASSLATRSSGNTIYF. The DNA for the CDR3 is TGTGCCAGCAGCTTAGCGACCCGGAGCTCTGGAAACACCATATATTTT. V and J are TRBV7-9 and TRBJ1-3; D is unresolved. In germline, CDR1 is SEHNR, CDR2 FQNEAQ (reference sequence). V dropped 0 bases and J dropped 0 bases, with 9 bases sitting between them. The CDR3 loop spans 16 amino acids.

J is TRBJ1-2 and V is TRBV9, with a weak D call TRBD1 (6 bases). The V and J ends lost 0 bases and 8 bases respectively, with 14 bases between them. This CDR3 spans 14 amino acids. Per germline, CDR1 SGDLS and CDR2 YYNGEE. The CDR3 nucleotides are TGTGCCAGCAGCGTAGATGGGGGGGCAGGAGGCTACACCTTC. It codes for CASSVDGGAGGYTF. Looking up the rest from reference TRBV9 and TRBJ1-2 gives the full variable domain: DSGVTQTPKHLITATGQRVTLRCSPRSGDLSVYWYQQSLDQGLQFLIQYYNGEERAKGNILERFSAQQFPDLHSELNLSSLELGDSALYFCASSVDGGAGGYTFGSGTRLTVV.

This clonotype was seen ten or more times. The chain couples TRBV12-3 or TRBV12-4 to TRBJ1-5; D is uncertain. This CDR3 has 13 residues. Trimming shortened V by 3 bases and J by 6 bases, and 9 bases separated the two germline ends. The DNA for the CDR3 is TGTGCCAGCAGTTTGGGGTCCGGTCAGCCCCAGCATTTT. This encodes CASSLGSGQPQHF.

The rearrangement joins TRBV7-9 to TRBJ2-5; TRBD1 aligns across 9 bases. V trimming: 2 bases; J trimming: 3 bases; junction bases outside the gene matches: 7. Germline CDR1 is SEHNR and CDR2 is FQNEAQ (reference sequence). The CDR3 sequence is 16 residues long. The CDR3 protein is CASSLSGTGIEETQYF. The CDR3 DNA reads as TGTGCCAGCAGCTTATCCGGGACAGGGATCGAAGAGACCCAGTACTTC.

V usage is TRBV20-1 and J usage is TRBJ1-4; D uncertain. This CDR3 comprises 15 residues. The germline CDR1 and CDR2 sequences are DFQATT and SNEGSKA (reference sequence). With 0 bases removed from V and 0 bases from J, the gap between germline ends came to 8 bases. The CDR3 coding sequence is TGCAGTGCTAGAGATCGACAAACAACTAATGAAAAACTGTTTTTT. It specifies CSARDRQTTNEKLFF.

The V call is TRBV4-2, the J call TRBJ2-1; perhaps TRBD1 as D (6 bases). V lost 4 bases to trimming and J lost 10 bases, with 17 bases between them. Per the germline V gene, CDR1 is LGHNA and CDR2 is YNFKEQ. The CDR3 consists of 14 residues. CDR3 residues: CASSPGEGWGEQFF. The CDR3 region has the DNA TGTGCCAGCAGCCCAGGGGAAGGTTGGGGCGAGCAGTTCTTC.

As regards this clonotype: At one of its ends the junction is not consistent with the germline gene, which may arise from a read error. V usage is TRBV3-1 and J usage is TRBJ2-6; D is uncertain. This CDR3 region has 18 residues. Germline CDR1 and CDR2: LGHDT and YNNKEL (reference sequence). The DNA for the CDR3 is TGTGCCTGCAGCCAGAGTGTAGAAGTACTCTCTGGGGCCAACGTCCTGACTTTC. Its protein product is CACSQSVEVLSGANVLTF. Together with reference TRBV3-1 and TRBJ2-6, the CDR3 gives the full variable domain: DTAVSQTPKYLVTQMGNDKSIKCEQNLGHDTMYWYKQDSKKFLKIMFSYNNKELIINETVPNRFSPKSPDKAHLNLHINSLELGDSAVYFCACSQSVEVLSGANVLTFGAGSRLTVL.

The chain joins TRBV5-1 to TRBJ2-1, with D maybe TRBD1 (5 bases). Trimming removed 0 bases at V and 8 bases at J, with 12 bases between. The CDR3 runs to 14 residues. Germline V gene lookup returns CDR1 SGHRS and CDR2 YFSETQ. The CDR3 bases are TGCGCCAGCAGCTTGGGGGTTGAAGGGGATGAGCAGTTCTTC. Translating it yields CASSLGVEGDEQFF.

The J gene is TRBJ2-3, the V gene TRBV2; tentative D call: TRBD1 (5 bases). CDR3 length equals 12 residues. Between the trimmed V and J ends, which lost 6 bases and 5 bases, there was a span of 9 bases. Germline assignment: CDR1 SNHLY and CDR2 FYNNEI. CDR3 nucleotide sequence: TGTGCCAGCAGAGTAGGGGTAGATACGCAGTATTTT. Its translation is CASRVGVDTQYF. The entire variable domain, with the rest obtained from reference TRBV2 and TRBJ2-3, is as follows: EPEVTQTPSHQVTQMGQEVILRCVPISNHLYFYWYRQILGQKVEFLVSFYNNEISEKSEIFDDQFSVERPDGSNFTLKIRSTKLEDSAMYFCASRVGVDTQYFGPGTRLTVL.

The V gene is TRBV9, the J gene TRBJ2-1; tentative D call: TRBD1 (5 bases). This CDR3 spans 15 amino acids. The germline V and J ends were trimmed by 0 bases and 6 bases, with 13 bases remaining between them. Germline loops: CDR1 SGDLS, CDR2 YYNGEE. The CDR3 region has the DNA TGTGCCAGCAGCGTAGTAGTAGGGGAACTCAATGAGCAGTTCTTC. It encodes CASSVVVGELNEQFF.

Sample share makes this clonotype medium-sized. The chain employs TRBV4-3 and TRBJ1-1, with D perhaps matching TRBD1 (5 bases). V was shortened by 0 bases and J by 0 bases, with 20 bases between the two germline ends. Germline V gives CDR1 LGHNA, CDR2 YSLEER. The CDR3 is 19 amino acids. CDR3 sequence reads: CASSQDEGLRASMNTEAFF. The CDR3 nucleotides are TGCGCCAGCAGCCAAGATGAGGGGCTGAGGGCGTCCATGAACACTGAAGCTTTCTTT.

The rearrangement links TRBV11-3 to TRBJ2-1; 8 nucleotides agree with TRBD2. CDR1 and CDR2 (germline): SGHNT, YENEEA. The CDR3 is made up of 16 amino acids. With 5 bases clipped from V and 8 bases from J, the junction kept 14 bases outside the gene matches. In nucleotides, the CDR3 is TGTGCCAGCAGCCCCGAAGGGGCGGGAGGTAAGGATGAGCAGTTCTTC. Amino acid sequence: CASSPEGAGGKDEQFF.

Concerning this clonotype: An end of the junction does not agree with germline; a read error may underlie this. The V call is TRBV12-3 or TRBV12-4, the J call TRBJ2-1; D gene ambiguous. The CDR3 is 14 amino acids. CDR3 amino acids: CASTHPGLYTEQFF. The CDR3 DNA reads TGTGCCAGCACCCACCCCGGGTTGTACACTGAGCAGTTCTTC.

Only a few counts were recorded for this clonotype. The chain links TRBV9 to TRBJ2-6; no clear D. Deletions cut 0 bases from V and 0 bases from J, with 7 bases between. Looked up from germline, CDR1 is SGDLS and CDR2 is YYNGEE. CDR3 length: 16 amino acids. The CDR3 here is CASSVGALSGANVLTF. As DNA, the CDR3 is TGTGCCAGCAGCGTAGGGGCCCTCTCTGGGGCCAACGTCCTGACTTTC.

The chain joins TRBV6-2 or TRBV6-3 to TRBJ2-7; 8 bases map to TRBD2. Germline V gene lookup returns CDR1 MNHEY and CDR2 SVGEGT. The CDR3 is 17 amino acids. The trim removed 0 bases at V and 2 bases at J, leaving 9 bases unmatched. CDR3 sequence: CASSYSIGSGVAYEQYF. In nucleotides, the CDR3 is TGTGCCAGCAGTTACTCGATTGGTAGCGGGGTGGCCTACGAGCAGTACTTC.

There are a few counts of this clonotype. CDR3 sequence: CASSFSESAYEQYF. In DNA form, the CDR3 reads TGTGCCAGCAGTTTCTCCGAAAGTGCCTACGAGCAGTACTTC. V is TRBV27 and J is TRBJ2-7, with D uncertain. Germline lookup yields CDR1 MNHEY and CDR2 SMNVEV (reference sequence). The CDR3 extends over 14 amino acids. The V end was cut by 3 bases, the J end by 2 bases, with 11 bases between.

By share, this clonotype counts as medium-sized. V and J are TRBV15 and TRBJ2-3; TRBD1 aligns across 7 bases. CDR1 LNHNV and CDR2 YYDKDF come from the germline V gene (reference sequence). After removal of 0 bases from V and 8 bases from J, the junction contained 8 bases not matched to a gene. The CDR3 has 15 residues. The chain's CDR3 is CATSRESGGSSTQYF. CDR3 DNA sequence: TGTGCCACCAGCAGAGAGTCAGGGGGAAGTTCTACGCAGTATTTT.